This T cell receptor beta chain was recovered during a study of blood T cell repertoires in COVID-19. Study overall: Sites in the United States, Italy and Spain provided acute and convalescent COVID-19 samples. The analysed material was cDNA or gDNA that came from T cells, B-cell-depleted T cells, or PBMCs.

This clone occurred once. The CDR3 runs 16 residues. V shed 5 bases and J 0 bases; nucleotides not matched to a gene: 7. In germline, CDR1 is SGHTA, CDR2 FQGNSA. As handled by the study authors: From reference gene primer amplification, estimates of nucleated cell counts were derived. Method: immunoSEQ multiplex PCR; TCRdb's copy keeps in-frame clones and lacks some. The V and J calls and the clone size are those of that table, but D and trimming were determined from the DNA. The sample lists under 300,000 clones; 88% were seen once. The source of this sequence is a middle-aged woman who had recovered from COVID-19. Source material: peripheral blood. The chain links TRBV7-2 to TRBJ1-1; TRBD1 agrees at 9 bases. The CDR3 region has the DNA TGTGCCAGCAGCCCCCGGACAGGGGCCATGAACACTGAAGCTTTCTTT. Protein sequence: CASSPRTGAMNTEAFF.